The 8 T cell receptor beta chains below all came from one sample that was sequenced in a study of blood T cell repertoires in COVID-19. Data came from immunoSEQ multiplex PCR; TCRdb stores just in-frame clones and leaves some out. The profile covers about 250,000 clones, with roughly 85% appearing a single time and 9.1% taken by the ten largest. Sequences were obtained from PBMCs or T cells enriched from blood (not recorded which). These TCRs come from a woman aged 50 to 60 with acute COVID-19.

This sequence joins TRBV18 and TRBJ2-1, with D possibly TRBD1 on 5 matching bases. The CDR3 has 12 residues. Between the trimmed V and J ends, which lost 5 bases and 7 bases, there was a span of 9 bases. The germline gives CDR1 KGHSH, CDR2 LQKENI. The chain's CDR3 is CASSEGVNEQFF. The CDR3 DNA reads TGTGCCAGCTCAGAAGGGGTGAATGAGCAGTTCTTC.

The V gene is TRBV19, the J gene TRBJ1-2, with D tentatively TRBD1 (6 bases). The CDR3 runs to 10 residues. Trimming removed 5 bases at V and 8 bases at J, with 6 bases between. Germline lookup yields CDR1 LNHDA and CDR2 SQIVND (reference sequence). DNA for the CDR3: TGTGCCAGTAGTGGGGGCGGCTACACCTTC. It encodes CASSGGGYTF. Drawing the rest from reference TRBV19 and TRBJ1-2, the complete variable domain is DGGITQSPKYLFRKEGQNVTLSCEQNLNHDAMYWYRQDPGQGLRLIYYSQIVNDFQKGDIAEGYSVSREKKESFPLTVTSAQKNPTAFYLCASSGGGYTFGSGTRLTVV.

The chain recombines TRBV27 with TRBJ2-7, with 8 bases identical to TRBD1. CDR1 is MNHEY, CDR2 SMNVEV, per germline (reference sequence). The CDR3 loop spans 12 amino acids. The ends lost 6 bases at V and 3 bases at J; junction bases unmatched: 1. The CDR3 DNA reads as TGTGCCAGCAGAGGACAGGGCTACGAGCAGTACTTC. Translation: CASRGQGYEQYF.

The V gene is TRBV7-2, the J gene TRBJ2-3; 10 positions agree with TRBD2. The CDR3 runs to 14 residues. The V and J ends lost 8 bases and 2 bases, in that order; junction bases with no gene match: 4. Germline CDR1 and CDR2: SGHTA and FQGNSA. CDR3 amino acids: CASGSGGHTDTQYF. CDR3 coding DNA: TGTGCCAGCGGTAGCGGGGGGCACACAGATACGCAGTATTTT.

This clone was counted a single time. The rearrangement uses TRBV10-1 and TRBJ2-7; a weak D match, TRBD2 (5 bases). V was trimmed by 0 bases and J by 7 bases, leaving 22 bases between them. The CDR3 length is 17 residues. Germline CDR1 is WNHNN and CDR2 is SYGVQD (reference sequence). The CDR3 coding sequence is TGCGCCAGCAGTGAGTCGCGACTAACCTCCAAGGGCGGGGAGCAGTACTTC. Translation gives CASSESRLTSKGGEQYF.

V is TRBV25-1 and J is TRBJ1-2; 7 bases line up with TRBD1. CDR3 length: 15 residues. Unmatched junction bases numbered 8, after V lost 5 bases and J lost 2 bases. The germline CDR1 and CDR2 sequences are MGHDK and SYGVNS. The CDR3 DNA is TGTGCCAGCAGTACCCGACAGGGTATGAACTATGGCTACACCTTC. Translating gives CASSTRQGMNYGYTF.

This clone was observed once. The genes are TRBV19 and TRBJ2-1; 11 bases fit TRBD1. CDR1 is LNHDA and CDR2 is SQIVND in the germline V gene (reference sequence). The CDR3 is 16 residues long. After removal of 6 bases from V and 4 bases from J, the junction contained 8 bases not matched to a gene. This CDR3 reads CASSATGTGGYNEQFF. The CDR3 region has the DNA TGTGCCAGTAGCGCCACCGGGACAGGGGGATACAATGAGCAGTTCTTC.

The V call is TRBV11-2, the J call TRBJ1-3; 8 bases match TRBD1. Germline-derived CDR1 and CDR2 are SGHAT and FQNNGV. The CDR3 spans 18 residues. V shed 0 bases and J 2 bases; nucleotides not matched to a gene: 9. CDR3 nucleotides: TGTGCCAGCAGCTTAGACAGGGGGCGAGCTTTTACTGGAAACACCATATATTTT. Protein: CASSLDRGRAFTGNTIYF.